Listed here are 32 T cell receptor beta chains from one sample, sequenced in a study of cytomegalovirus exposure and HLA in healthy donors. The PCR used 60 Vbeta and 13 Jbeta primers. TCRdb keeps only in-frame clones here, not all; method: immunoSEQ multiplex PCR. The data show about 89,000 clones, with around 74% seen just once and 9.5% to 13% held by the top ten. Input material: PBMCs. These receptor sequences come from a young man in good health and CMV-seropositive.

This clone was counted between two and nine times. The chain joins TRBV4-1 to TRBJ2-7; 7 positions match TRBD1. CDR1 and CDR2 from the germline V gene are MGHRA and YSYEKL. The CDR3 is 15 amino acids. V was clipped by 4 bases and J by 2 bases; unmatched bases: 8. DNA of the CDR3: TGCGCCAGCAGCCCCGGTCCGGGACAGACCTACGAGCAGTACTTC. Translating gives CASSPGPGQTYEQYF.

In DNA, the CDR3 is TGTGCCAGCAGTGAAGCGCTTGCGGACCAAGAGACCCAGTACTTC. Translating gives CASSEALADQETQYF. The rearrangement links TRBV2 to TRBJ2-5; D is undetermined. The CDR3 has 15 residues. The V and J ends lost 0 bases and 0 bases respectively, with 8 bases between them. Germline assignment: CDR1 SNHLY and CDR2 FYNNEI.

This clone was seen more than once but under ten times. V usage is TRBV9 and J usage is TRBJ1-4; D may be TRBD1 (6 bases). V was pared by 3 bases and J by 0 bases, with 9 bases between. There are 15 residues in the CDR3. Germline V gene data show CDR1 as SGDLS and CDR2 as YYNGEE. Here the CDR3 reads CASSEGTSTNEKLFF. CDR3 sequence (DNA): TGTGCCAGCAGCGAGGGGACATCAACTAATGAAAAACTGTTTTTT. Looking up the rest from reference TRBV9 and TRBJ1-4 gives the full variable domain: DSGVTQTPKHLITATGQRVTLRCSPRSGDLSVYWYQQSLDQGLQFLIQYYNGEERAKGNILERFSAQQFPDLHSELNLSSLELGDSALYFCASSEGTSTNEKLFFGSGTQLSVL.

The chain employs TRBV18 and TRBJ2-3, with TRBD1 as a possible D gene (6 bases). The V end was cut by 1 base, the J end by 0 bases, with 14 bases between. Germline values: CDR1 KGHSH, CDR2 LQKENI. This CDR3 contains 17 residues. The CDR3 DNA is TGTGCCAGCTCACCACGTTTACAGGGAGAGAGCACAGATACGCAGTATTTT. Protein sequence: CASSPRLQGESTDTQYF.

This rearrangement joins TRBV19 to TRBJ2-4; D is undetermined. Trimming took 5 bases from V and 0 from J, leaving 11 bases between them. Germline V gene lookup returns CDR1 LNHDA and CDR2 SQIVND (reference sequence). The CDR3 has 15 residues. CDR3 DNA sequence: TGTGCCAGTAGTGCTGCTATGCTAGCCAAAAACATTCAGTACTTC. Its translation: CASSAAMLAKNIQYF.

The CDR3 reads CASSYSRGNTEAFF. In nucleotides, the CDR3 is TGTGCCAGCAGTTACTCGAGAGGGAACACTGAAGCTTTCTTT. The gene calls are TRBV6-5 and TRBJ1-1, with D unclear. The CDR3 extends over 14 amino acids. With 0 bases removed from V and 1 base from J, the gap between germline ends came to 6 bases. From germline, CDR1 is MNHEY and CDR2 SVGAGI.

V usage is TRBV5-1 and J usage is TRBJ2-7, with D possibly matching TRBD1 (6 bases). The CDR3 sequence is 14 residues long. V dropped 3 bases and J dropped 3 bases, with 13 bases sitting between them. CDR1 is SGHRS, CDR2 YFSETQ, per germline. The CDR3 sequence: CASSSTGNIYEQYF. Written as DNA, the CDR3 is TGCGCCAGCAGCTCTACAGGGAATATCTACGAGCAGTACTTC.

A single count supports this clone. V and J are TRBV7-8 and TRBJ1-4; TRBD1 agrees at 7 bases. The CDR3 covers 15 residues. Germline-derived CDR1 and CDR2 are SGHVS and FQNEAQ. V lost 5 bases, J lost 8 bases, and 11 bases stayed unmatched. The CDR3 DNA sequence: TGTGCCAGCAGCCCCCGGGACAGACCAGAAGAAAAACTGTTTTTT. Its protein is CASSPRDRPEEKLFF.

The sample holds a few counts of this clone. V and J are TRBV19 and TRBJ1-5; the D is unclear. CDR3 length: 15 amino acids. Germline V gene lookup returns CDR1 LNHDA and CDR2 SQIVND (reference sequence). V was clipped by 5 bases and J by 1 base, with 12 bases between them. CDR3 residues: CASSGRGFSNQPQHF. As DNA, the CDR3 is TGTGCCAGTAGTGGGCGGGGTTTCAGCAATCAGCCCCAGCATTTT.

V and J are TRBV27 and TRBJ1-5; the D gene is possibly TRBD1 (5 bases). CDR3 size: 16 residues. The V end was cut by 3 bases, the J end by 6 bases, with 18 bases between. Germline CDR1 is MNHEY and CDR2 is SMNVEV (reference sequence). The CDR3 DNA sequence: TGTGCCAGCAGTTTCCACGGGGGTGAGGGGAGTCAGCCCCAGCATTTT. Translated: CASSFHGGEGSQPQHF.

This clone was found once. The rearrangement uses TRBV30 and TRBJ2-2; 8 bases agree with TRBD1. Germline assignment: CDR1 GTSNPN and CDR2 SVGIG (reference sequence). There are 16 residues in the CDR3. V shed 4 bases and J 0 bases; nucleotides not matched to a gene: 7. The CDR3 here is CAWNRGKSSNTGELFF. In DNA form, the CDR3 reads TGTGCCTGGAACAGGGGGAAAAGCTCGAACACCGGGGAGCTGTTTTTT. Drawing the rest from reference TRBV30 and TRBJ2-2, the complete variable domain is SQTIHQWPATLVQPVGSPLSLECTVEGTSNPNLYWYRQAAGRGLQLLFYSVGIGQISSEVPQNLSASRPQDRQFILSSKKLLLSDSGFYLCAWNRGKSSNTGELFFGEGSRLTVL.

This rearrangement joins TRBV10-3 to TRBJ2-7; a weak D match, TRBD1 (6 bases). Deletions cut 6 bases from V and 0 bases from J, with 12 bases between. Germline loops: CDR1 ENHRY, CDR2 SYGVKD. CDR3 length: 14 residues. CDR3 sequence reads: CAIRTGPNSYEQYF. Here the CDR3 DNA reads TGTGCCATCAGGACAGGTCCAAACTCCTACGAGCAGTACTTC.

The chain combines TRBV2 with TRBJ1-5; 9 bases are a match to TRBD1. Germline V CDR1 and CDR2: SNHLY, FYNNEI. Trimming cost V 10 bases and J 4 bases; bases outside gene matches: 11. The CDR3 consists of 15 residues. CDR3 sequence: CATKASTGGNQPQHF. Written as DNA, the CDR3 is TGTGCCACAAAGGCCTCGACAGGGGGTAATCAGCCCCAGCATTTT.

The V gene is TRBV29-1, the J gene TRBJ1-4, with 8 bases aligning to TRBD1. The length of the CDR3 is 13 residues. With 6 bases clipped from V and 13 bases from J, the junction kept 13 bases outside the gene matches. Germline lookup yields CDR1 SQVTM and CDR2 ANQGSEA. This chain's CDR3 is CSVDEQGGEGLFF. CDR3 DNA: TGCAGCGTGGATGAACAGGGGGGAGAGGGACTGTTTTTT.

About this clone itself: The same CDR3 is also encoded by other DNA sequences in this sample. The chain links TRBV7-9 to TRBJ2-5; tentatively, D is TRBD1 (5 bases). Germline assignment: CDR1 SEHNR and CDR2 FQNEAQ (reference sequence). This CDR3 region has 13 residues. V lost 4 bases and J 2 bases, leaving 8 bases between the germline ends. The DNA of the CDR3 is TGTGCCAGCAGCTCAGGGTTGCAAGAGACCCAGTACTTC. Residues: CASSSGLQETQYF. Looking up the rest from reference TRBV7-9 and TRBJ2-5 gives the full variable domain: DTGVSQNPRHKITKRGQNVTFRCDPISEHNRLYWYRQTLGQGPEFLTYFQNEAQLEKSRLLSDRFSAERPKGSFSTLEIQRTEQGDSAMYLCASSSGLQETQYFGPGTRLLVL.

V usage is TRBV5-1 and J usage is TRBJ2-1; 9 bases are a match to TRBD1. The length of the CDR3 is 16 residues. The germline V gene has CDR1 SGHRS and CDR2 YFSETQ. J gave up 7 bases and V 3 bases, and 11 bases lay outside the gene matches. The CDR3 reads CASSSWGDRVGNEQFF. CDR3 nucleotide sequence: TGCGCCAGCAGCTCCTGGGGGGACAGGGTGGGGAATGAGCAGTTCTTC.

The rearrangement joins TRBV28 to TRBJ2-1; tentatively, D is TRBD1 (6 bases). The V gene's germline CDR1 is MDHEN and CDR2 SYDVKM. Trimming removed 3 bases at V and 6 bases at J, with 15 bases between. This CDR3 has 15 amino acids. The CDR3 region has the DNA TGTGCCAGCAGTTTGATTTTCCAGGGGAGCAATGAGCAGTTCTTC. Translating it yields CASSLIFQGSNEQFF.

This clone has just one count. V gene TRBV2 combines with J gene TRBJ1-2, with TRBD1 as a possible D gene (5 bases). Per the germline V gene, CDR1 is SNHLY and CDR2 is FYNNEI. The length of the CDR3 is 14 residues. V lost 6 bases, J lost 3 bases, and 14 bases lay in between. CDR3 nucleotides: TGTGCCAGCAGGGCCGGGGGGGGAGACTATGGCTACACCTTC. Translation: CASRAGGGDYGYTF.

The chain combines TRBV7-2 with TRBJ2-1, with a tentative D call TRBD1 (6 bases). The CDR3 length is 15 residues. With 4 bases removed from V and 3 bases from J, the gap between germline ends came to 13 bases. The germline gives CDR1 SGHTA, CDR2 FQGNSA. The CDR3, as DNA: TGTGCCAGCAGCTCATACGAGGGGGACTACAATGAGCAGTTCTTC. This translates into CASSSYEGDYNEQFF.

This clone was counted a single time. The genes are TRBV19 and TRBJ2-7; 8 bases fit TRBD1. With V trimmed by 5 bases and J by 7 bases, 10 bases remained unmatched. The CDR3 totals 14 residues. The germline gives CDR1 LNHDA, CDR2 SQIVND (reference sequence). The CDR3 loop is CASSPRDRSGEQYF. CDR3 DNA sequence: TGTGCCAGTAGTCCTCGGGACAGGTCGGGAGAGCAGTACTTC.

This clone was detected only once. The CDR3 DNA sequence: TGTGCCAGCAGTGAACCTGACAATGAGCAGTTCTTC. Amino acid sequence: CASSEPDNEQFF. The chain is built from TRBV2 and TRBJ2-1; D unclear. The V gene's germline CDR1 is SNHLY and CDR2 FYNNEI. The CDR3 is 12 residues long. The V and J ends lost 2 bases and 5 bases respectively, with 4 bases between them.

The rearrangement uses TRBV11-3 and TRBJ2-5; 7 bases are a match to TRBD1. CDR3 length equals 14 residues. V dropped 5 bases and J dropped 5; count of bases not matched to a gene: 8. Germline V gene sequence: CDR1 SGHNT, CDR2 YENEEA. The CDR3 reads CASSDRVNAETQYF. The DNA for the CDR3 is TGTGCCAGCAGCGACAGGGTCAACGCGGAGACCCAGTACTTC.

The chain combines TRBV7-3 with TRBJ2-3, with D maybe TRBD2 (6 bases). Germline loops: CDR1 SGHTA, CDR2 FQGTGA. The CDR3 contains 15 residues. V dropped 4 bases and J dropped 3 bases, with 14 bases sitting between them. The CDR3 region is CASSSISGRTDTQYF. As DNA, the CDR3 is TGTGCCAGCAGCTCCATATCGGGGAGGACAGATACGCAGTATTTT. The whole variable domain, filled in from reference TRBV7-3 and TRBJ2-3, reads GAGVSQTPSNKVTEKGKYVELRCDPISGHTALYWYRQSLGQGPEFLIYFQGTGAADDSGLPNDRFFAVRPEGSVSTLKIQRTERGDSAVYLCASSSISGRTDTQYFGPGTRLTVL.

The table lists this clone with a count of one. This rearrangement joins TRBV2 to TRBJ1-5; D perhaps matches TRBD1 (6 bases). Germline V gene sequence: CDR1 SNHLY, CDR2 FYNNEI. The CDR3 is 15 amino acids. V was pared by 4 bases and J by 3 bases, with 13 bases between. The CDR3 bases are TGTGCCAGCAGTGGTGGGCAGGGGACCAATCAGCCCCAGCATTTT. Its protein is CASSGGQGTNQPQHF.

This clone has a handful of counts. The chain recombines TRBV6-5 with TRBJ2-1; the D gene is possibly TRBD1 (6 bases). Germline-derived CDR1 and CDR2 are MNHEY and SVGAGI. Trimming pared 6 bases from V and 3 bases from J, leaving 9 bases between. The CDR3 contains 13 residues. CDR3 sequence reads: CASSRQDYNEQFF. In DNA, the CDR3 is TGTGCCAGCAGCAGACAGGACTACAATGAGCAGTTCTTC.

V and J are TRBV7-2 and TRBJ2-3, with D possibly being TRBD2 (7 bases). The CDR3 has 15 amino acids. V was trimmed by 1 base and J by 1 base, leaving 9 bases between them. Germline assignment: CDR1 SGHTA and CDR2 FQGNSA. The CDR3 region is CASSLDGGRTDTQYF. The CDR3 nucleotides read TGTGCCAGCAGCTTAGACGGGGGGCGCACAGATACGCAGTATTTT.

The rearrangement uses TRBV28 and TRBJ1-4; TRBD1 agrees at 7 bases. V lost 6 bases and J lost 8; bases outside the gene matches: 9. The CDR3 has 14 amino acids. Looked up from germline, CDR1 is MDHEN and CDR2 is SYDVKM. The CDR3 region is CASSTPRGIEKLFF. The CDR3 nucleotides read TGTGCCAGCAGCACCCCCAGGGGGATCGAAAAACTGTTTTTT.

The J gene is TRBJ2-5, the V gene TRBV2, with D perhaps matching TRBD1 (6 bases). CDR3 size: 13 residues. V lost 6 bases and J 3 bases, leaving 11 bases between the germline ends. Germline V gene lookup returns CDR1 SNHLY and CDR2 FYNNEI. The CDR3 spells CASSRGQKETQYF. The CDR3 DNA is TGTGCCAGCAGCCGAGGACAGAAAGAGACCCAGTACTTC.

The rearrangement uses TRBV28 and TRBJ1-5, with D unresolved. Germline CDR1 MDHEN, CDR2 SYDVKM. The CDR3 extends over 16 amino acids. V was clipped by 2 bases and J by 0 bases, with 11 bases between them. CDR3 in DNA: TGTGCCAGCAGTTTACACAGTATCTATAGCAATCAGCCCCAGCATTTT. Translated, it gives CASSLHSIYSNQPQHF.

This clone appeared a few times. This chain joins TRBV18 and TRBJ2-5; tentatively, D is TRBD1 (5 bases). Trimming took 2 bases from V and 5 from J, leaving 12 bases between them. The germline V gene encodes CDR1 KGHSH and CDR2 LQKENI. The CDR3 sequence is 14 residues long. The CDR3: CASSPSGYKETQYF. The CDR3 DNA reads TGTGCCAGCTCACCATCAGGGTATAAGGAGACCCAGTACTTC.

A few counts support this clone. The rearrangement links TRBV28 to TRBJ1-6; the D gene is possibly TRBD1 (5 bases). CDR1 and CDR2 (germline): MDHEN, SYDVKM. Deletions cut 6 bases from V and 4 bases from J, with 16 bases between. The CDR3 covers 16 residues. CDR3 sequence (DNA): TGTGCCAGCAGACTCGGGGACGGGAGGTATAATTCACCCCTCCACTTT. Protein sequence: CASRLGDGRYNSPLHF.

The CDR3 region has the DNA TGTGCCAGCAGCTCTCGAGAGAGCTCCTATAATTCACCCCTCCACTTT. Translated: CASSSRESSYNSPLHF. V and J are TRBV9 and TRBJ1-6, with D unclear. The CDR3 runs 16 residues. Trimming pared 4 bases from V and 0 bases from J, leaving 11 bases between. Germline CDR1 reads SGDLS; CDR2 reads YYNGEE. The variable domain in full, completed from reference TRBV9 and TRBJ1-6, reads DSGVTQTPKHLITATGQRVTLRCSPRSGDLSVYWYQQSLDQGLQFLIQYYNGEERAKGNILERFSAQQFPDLHSELNLSSLELGDSALYFCASSSRESSYNSPLHFGNGTRLTVT.